This entry features one T cell receptor beta chain sequence. The data were taken from a study of blood T cell repertoires in COVID-19. The CDR3 is 17 residues long. CDR1 is MDHEN, CDR2 SYDVKM, per germline. Deletions cut 8 bases from V and 7 bases from J, with 26 bases between. TCRdb's table, derived via immunoSEQ multiplex PCR, lists solely in-frame clones and lacks some. The sample holds 50,000 to 70,000 clones; around nine tenths are singletons and the top ten take more than 6%. The material sequenced was peripheral blood. This sequence originates from a human donor with active COVID-19. The donor label of this sample is uncertain. V is TRBV28 and J is TRBJ2-2, with D perhaps matching TRBD2 (6 bases). Here the CDR3 reads CASLSSSWRDSNGELFF. DNA for the CDR3: TGTGCCAGCCTCTCCTCTTCGTGGCGGGACTCGAACGGGGAGCTGTTTTTT.